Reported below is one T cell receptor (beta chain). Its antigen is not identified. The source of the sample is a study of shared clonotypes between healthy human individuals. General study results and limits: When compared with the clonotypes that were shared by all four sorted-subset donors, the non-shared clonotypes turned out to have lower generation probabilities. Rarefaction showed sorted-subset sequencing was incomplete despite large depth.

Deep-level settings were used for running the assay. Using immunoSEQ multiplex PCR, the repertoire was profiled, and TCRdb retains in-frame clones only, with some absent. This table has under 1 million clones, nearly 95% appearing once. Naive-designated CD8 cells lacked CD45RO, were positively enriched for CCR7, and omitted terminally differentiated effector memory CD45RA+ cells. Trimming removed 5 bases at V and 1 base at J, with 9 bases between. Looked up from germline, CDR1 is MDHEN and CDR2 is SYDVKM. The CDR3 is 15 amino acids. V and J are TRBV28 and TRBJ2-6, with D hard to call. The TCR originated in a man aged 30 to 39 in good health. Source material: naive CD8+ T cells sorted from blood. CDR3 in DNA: TGTGCCAGCAGTCGGGTTAAGTCTGGGGCCAACGTCCTGACTTTC. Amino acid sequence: CASSRVKSGANVLTF.